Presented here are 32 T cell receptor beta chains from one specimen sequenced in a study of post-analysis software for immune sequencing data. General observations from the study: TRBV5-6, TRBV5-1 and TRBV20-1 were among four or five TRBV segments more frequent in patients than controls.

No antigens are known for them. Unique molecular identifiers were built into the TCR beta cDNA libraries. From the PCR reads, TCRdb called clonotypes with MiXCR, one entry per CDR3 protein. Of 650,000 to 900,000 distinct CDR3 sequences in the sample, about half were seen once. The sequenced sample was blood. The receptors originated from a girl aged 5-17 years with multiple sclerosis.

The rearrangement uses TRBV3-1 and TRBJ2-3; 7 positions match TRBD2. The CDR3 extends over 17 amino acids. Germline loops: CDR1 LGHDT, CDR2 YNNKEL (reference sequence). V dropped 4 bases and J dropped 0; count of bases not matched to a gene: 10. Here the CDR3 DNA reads TGTGCCAGCAGCCGGACCGCGGGAGTCCTTAGCACAGATACGCAGTATTTT. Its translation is CASSRTAGVLSTDTQYF.

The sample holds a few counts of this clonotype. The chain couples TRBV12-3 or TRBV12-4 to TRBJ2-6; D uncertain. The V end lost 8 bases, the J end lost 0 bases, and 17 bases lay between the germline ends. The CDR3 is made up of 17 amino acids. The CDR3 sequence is CASSPFAPNSGANVLTF. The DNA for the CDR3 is TGTGCCAGCTCCCCCTTCGCTCCCAACTCTGGGGCCAACGTCCTGACTTTC.

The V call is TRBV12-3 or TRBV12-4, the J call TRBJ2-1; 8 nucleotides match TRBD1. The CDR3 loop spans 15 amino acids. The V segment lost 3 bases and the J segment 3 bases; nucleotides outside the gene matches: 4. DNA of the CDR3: TGTGCCAGCAGTTTCGGACAGGGAAACTACAATGAGCAGTTCTTC. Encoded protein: CASSFGQGNYNEQFF.

CDR3 nucleotides: TGTGCCACCAGCAGAGATAGACACACTGAAGCTTTCTTT. Protein product: CATSRDRHTEAFF. The chain employs TRBV15 and TRBJ1-1, with unresolved D. The CDR3 is 13 amino acids. Germline assignment: CDR1 LNHNV and CDR2 YYDKDF (reference sequence). Between the trimmed V and J ends, which lost 0 bases and 3 bases, there was a span of 5 bases.

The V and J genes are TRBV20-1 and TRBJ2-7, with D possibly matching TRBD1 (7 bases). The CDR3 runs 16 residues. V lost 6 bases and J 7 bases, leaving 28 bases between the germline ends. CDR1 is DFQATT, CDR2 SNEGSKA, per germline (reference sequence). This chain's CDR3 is CSAPWGNRGGSREQYF. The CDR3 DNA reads TGCAGTGCCCCATGGGGGAACAGGGGAGGTTCGAGAGAGCAGTACTTC.

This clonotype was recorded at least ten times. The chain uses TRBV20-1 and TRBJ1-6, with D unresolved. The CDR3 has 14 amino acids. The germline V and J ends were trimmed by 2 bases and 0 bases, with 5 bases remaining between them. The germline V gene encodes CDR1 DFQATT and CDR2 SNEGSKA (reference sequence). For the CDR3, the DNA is TGCAGTGCTAGACAAAACTCCTATAATTCACCCCTCCACTTT. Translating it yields CSARQNSYNSPLHF.

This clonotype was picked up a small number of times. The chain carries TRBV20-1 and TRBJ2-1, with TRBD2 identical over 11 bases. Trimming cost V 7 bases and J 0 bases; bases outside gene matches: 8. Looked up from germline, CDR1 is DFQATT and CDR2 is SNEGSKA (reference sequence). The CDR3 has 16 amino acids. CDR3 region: CSGLAGGWSSYNEQFF. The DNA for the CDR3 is TGCAGTGGTCTAGCGGGAGGTTGGAGCTCCTACAATGAGCAGTTCTTC.

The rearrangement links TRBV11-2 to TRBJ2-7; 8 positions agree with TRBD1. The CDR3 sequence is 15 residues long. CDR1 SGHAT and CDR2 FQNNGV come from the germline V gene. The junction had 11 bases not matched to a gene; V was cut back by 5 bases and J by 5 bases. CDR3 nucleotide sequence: TGTGCCAGCAGCCCAATCCAGGGGGCCGCCCACGAGCAGTACTTC. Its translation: CASSPIQGAAHEQYF.

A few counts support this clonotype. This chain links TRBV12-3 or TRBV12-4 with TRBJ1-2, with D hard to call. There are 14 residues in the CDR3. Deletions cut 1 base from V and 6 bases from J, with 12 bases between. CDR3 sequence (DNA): TGTGCCAGCAGTTTAGATCACCATAGAGATGGCTACACCTTC. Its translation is CASSLDHHRDGYTF.

The CDR3 is CASSQGTSGSRHEQFF. Written as DNA, the CDR3 is TGCGCCAGCAGCCAAGGGACTAGCGGGAGTCGGCATGAGCAGTTCTTC. This chain joins TRBV4-3 and TRBJ2-1, with 13 bases lining up with TRBD2. The germline CDR1 and CDR2 sequences are LGHNA and YSLEER. The CDR3 sequence is 16 residues long. V trimming: 1 base; J trimming: 8 bases; junction bases outside the gene matches: 5.

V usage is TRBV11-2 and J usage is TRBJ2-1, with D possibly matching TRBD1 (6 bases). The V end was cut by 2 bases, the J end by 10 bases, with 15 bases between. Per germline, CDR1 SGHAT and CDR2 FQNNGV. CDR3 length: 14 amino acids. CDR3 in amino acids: CASSLPGPQGEQFF. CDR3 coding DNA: TGTGCCAGCAGCTTACCCGGACCCCAGGGGGAGCAGTTCTTC.

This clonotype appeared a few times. The CDR3 protein is CSARDGGRDYEQYF. As DNA, the CDR3 is TGCAGTGCTAGAGATGGCGGGAGGGATTACGAGCAGTACTTC. The chain joins TRBV20-1 to TRBJ2-5; 9 nucleotides line up with TRBD2. The DNA end is a closer match to TRBJ2-7, so the J assignment may be wrong. Germline lookup yields CDR1 DFQATT and CDR2 SNEGSKA (reference sequence). The CDR3 has 14 residues.

CDR3 protein: CASSFDRTNYGYTF. In DNA, the CDR3 is TGTGCCAGCAGCTTCGACAGGACTAACTATGGCTACACCTTC. The chain uses TRBV7-2 and TRBJ1-2; D is perhaps TRBD1 (6 bases). The CDR3 spans 14 residues. Trimming took off 3 bases at V and 0 bases at J, with 8 bases between the two ends. Germline V CDR1 and CDR2: SGHTA, FQGNSA.

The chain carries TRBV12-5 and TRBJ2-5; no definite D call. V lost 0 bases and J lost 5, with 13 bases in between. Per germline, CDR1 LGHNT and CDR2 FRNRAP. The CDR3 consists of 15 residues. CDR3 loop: CASGLVPRAPETQYF. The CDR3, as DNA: TGTGCTAGTGGTTTGGTCCCTCGGGCCCCGGAGACCCAGTACTTC.

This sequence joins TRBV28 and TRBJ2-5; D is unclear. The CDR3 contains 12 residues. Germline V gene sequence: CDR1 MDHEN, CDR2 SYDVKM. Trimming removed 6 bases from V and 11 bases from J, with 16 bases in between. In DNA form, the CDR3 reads TGTGCCAGCAGGGGCGTTGGGCCCCCACAGTACTTC. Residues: CASRGVGPPQYF. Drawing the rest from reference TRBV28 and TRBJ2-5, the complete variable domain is DVKVTQSSRYLVKRTGEKVFLECVQDMDHENMFWYRQDPGLGLRLIYFSYDVKMKEKGDIPEGYSVSREKKERFSLILESASTNQTSMYLCASRGVGPPQYFGPGTRLLVL.

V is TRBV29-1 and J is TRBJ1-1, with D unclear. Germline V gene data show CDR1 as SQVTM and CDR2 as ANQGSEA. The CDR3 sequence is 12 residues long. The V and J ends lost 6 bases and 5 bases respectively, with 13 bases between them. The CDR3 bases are TGCAGCGTCGCAGGCAGAGGAACTGAAGCTTTCTTT. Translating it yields CSVAGRGTEAFF.

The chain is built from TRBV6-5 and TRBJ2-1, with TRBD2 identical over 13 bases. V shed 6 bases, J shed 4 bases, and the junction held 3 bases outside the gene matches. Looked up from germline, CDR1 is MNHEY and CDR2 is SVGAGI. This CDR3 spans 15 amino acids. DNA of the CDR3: TGTGCCAGCAGGGGACTAGCGGGGCCTTACAATGAGCAGTTCTTC. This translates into CASRGLAGPYNEQFF.

CDR3 sequence (DNA): TGTGCCAGCAGCCCAGGACTAGCGGAATCTTGGGGGGTCACAGATACGCAGTATTTT. Translated, it gives CASSPGLAESWGVTDTQYF. The chain joins TRBV7-9 to TRBJ2-3; 10 bases match TRBD2. CDR3 size: 19 residues. V gave up 5 bases and J gave up 2 bases; unmatched junction bases: 16. From germline, CDR1 is SEHNR and CDR2 FQNEAQ (reference sequence).

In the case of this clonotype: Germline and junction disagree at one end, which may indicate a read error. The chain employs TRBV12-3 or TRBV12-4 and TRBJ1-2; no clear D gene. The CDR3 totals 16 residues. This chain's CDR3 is CACSDRLHRGNYGYTF. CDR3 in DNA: TGTGCCTGCAGCGATAGACTGCACCGGGGTAACTATGGCTACACCTTC.

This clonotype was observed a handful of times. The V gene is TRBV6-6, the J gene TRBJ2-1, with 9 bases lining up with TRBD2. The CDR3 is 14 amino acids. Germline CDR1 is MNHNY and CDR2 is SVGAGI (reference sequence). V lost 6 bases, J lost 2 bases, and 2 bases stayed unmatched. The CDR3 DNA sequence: TGTGCCAGCAGCGGACTAGCGACCTACAATGAGCAGTTCTTC. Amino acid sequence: CASSGLATYNEQFF.

CDR3 loop: CAWSPLKEQFF. Written as DNA, the CDR3 is TGTGCCTGGAGTCCTCTCAAAGAGCAGTTCTTC. The chain employs TRBV30 and TRBJ2-1; D not resolved. V was clipped by 2 bases and J by 10 bases, with 9 bases between them. Germline lookup yields CDR1 GTSNPN and CDR2 SVGIG (reference sequence). This CDR3 region has 11 residues.

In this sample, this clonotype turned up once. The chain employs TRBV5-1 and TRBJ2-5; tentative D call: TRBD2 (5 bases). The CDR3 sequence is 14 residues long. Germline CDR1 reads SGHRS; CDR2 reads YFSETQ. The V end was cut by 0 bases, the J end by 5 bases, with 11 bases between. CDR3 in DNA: TGCGCCAGCAGCTTGGAAGGGAGCGGTGAGACCCAGTACTTC. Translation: CASSLEGSGETQYF.

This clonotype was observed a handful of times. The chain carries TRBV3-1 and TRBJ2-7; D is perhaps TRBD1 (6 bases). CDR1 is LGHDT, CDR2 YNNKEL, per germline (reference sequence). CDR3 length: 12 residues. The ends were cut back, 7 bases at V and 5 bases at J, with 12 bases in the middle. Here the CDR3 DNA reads TGTGCCAGCACCGACCCAGGGGACGAGCAGTACTTC. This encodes CASTDPGDEQYF.

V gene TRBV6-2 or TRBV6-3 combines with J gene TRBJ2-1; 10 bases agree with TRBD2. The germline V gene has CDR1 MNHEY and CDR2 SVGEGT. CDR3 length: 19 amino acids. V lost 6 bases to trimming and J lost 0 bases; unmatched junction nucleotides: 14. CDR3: CASSPIAGGQLHSYNEQFF. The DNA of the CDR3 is TGTGCCAGCAGCCCAATAGCGGGAGGCCAATTACACTCCTACAATGAGCAGTTCTTC.

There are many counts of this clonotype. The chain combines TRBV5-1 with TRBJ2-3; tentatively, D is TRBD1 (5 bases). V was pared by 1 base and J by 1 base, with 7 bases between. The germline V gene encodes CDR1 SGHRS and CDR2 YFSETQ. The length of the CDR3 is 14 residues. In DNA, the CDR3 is TGCGCCAGCAGCTTGCTCAGGGGCACAGATACGCAGTATTTT. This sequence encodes CASSLLRGTDTQYF.

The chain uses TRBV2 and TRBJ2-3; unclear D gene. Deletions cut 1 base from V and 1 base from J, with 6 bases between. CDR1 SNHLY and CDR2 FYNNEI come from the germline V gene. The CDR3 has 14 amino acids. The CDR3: CASSEEAGTDTQYF. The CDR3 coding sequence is TGTGCCAGCAGTGAAGAGGCAGGCACAGATACGCAGTATTTT.

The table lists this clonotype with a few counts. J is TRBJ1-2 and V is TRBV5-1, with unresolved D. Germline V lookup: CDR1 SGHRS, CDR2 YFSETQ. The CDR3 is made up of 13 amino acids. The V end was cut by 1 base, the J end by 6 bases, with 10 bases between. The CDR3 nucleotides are TGCGCCAGCAGCTTGCTTCCGGAAGATGGCTACACCTTC. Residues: CASSLLPEDGYTF.

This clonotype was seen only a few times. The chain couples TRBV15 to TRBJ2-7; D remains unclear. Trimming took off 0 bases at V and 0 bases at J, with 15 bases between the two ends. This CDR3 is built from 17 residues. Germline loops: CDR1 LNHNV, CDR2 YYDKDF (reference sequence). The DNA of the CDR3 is TGTGCCACCAGCAGAGATTACCCCCCTGGGGTCTCCTACGAGCAGTACTTC. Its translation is CATSRDYPPGVSYEQYF.

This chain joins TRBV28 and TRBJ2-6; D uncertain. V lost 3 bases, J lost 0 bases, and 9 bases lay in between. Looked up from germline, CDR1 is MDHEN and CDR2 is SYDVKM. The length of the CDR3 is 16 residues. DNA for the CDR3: TGTGCCAGCAGTTTGGCAGGCTTCTCTGGGGCCAACGTCCTGACTTTC. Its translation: CASSLAGFSGANVLTF. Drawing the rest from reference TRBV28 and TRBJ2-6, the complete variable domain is DVKVTQSSRYLVKRTGEKVFLECVQDMDHENMFWYRQDPGLGLRLIYFSYDVKMKEKGDIPEGYSVSREKKERFSLILESASTNQTSMYLCASSLAGFSGANVLTFGAGSRLTVL.

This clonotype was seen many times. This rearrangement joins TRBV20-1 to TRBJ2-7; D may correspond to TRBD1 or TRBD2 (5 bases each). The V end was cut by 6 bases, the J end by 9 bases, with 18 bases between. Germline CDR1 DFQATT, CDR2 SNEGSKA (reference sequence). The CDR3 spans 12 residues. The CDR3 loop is CSARPGTTPQYF. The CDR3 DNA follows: TGCAGTGCCAGACCCGGGACCACTCCGCAGTACTTC.

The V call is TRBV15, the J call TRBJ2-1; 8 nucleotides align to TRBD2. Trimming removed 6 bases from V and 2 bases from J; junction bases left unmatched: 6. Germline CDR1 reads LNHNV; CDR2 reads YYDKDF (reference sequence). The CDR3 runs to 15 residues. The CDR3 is CATRPGLEPYNEQFF. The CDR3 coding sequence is TGTGCCACCAGACCGGGACTAGAACCCTACAATGAGCAGTTCTTC.

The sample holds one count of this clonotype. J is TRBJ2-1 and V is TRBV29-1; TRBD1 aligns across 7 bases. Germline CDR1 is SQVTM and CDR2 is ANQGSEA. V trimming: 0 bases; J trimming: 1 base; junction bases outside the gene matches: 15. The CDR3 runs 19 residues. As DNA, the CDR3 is TGCAGCGTTGAAGAAAGAGGTAATCCGGGACAGTGGTCCTACAATGAGCAGTTCTTC. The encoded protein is CSVEERGNPGQWSYNEQFF.